Below, 18 T cell receptor beta chains from the same sample are listed, as sequenced in a study of patients and donors after allogeneic stem cell transplantation. TCRdb redid the calling of the RT-PCR reads with MiXCR, one entry per CDR3 protein. The sample shows about 230,000 distinct CDR3 sequences, roughly 15% of them seen only once. Sequencing was done on a sample of blood, either unsorted or a sorted T cell fraction (not recorded which). The receptors come from a human donor who was either an allogeneic HSCT recipient or a stem cell or donor lymphocyte infusion donor (not recorded which). It is not recorded whose cells these are; they may come from a transplant donor.

The chain carries TRBV9 and TRBJ2-1, with D possibly matching TRBD2 (5 bases). Germline CDR1 is SGDLS and CDR2 is YYNGEE. V lost 4 bases to trimming and J lost 6 bases, with 17 bases between them. The CDR3 sequence is 15 residues long. CDR3 in amino acids: CASSTHPGIPNEQFF. CDR3 bases: TGTGCCAGCAGCACCCACCCCGGGATACCCAATGAGCAGTTCTTC.

The chain carries TRBV7-3 and TRBJ2-5, with D maybe TRBD1 (6 bases). The germline gives CDR1 SGHTA, CDR2 FQGTGA. Trimming pared 5 bases from V and 4 bases from J, leaving 17 bases between. CDR3 length: 15 residues. CDR3 sequence (DNA): TGTGCCAGCAGCCCCGAAGGCAGGGGTTCAGAGACCCAGTACTTC. This encodes CASSPEGRGSETQYF.

In its sample, this clonotype was seen a few times. The rearrangement links TRBV6-1 to TRBJ1-2; D unresolved. This CDR3 region has 13 residues. CDR1 is MNHNS, CDR2 SASEGT, per germline. V was pared by 6 bases and J by 2 bases, with 10 bases between. The CDR3 loop is CASSLRPNYGYTF. The CDR3 region has the DNA TGTGCCAGCAGCCTTAGACCCAACTATGGCTACACCTTC.

CDR3 sequence (DNA): TGCAGCGTTGAGGGACAGGGAGGGCAAGAGACCCAGTACTTC. Amino acid sequence: CSVEGQGGQETQYF. V and J are TRBV29-1 and TRBJ2-5, with 9 bases fitting TRBD1. After removal of 3 bases from V and 2 bases from J, the junction contained 4 bases not matched to a gene. This CDR3 is 14 amino acids long. CDR1 is SQVTM and CDR2 is ANQGSEA in the germline V gene.

This clonotype was recorded a few times. This rearrangement joins TRBV14 to TRBJ2-1, with D perhaps TRBD2 (7 bases). The ends were cut back, 0 bases at V and 10 bases at J, with 13 bases in the middle. Germline CDR1 SGHDN, CDR2 FVKESK. The CDR3 totals 14 residues. The CDR3: CASSQDLGGGEQFF. The CDR3 nucleotides are TGTGCCAGCAGCCAAGATCTTGGGGGGGGCGAGCAGTTCTTC.

This clonotype was seen a handful of times. V is TRBV5-6 and J is TRBJ1-2, with D unresolved. Germline CDR1 is SGHDT and CDR2 is YYEEEE. Trimming stripped 0 bases from V and 4 bases from J, with 10 bases between. The CDR3 has 14 residues. DNA of the CDR3: TGTGCCAGCAGCTTGGTATCGGACTTCTATGGCTACACCTTC. Protein: CASSLVSDFYGYTF.

This clonotype was counted only a few times. The gene calls are TRBV9 and TRBJ1-1, with unresolved D. This CDR3 region has 14 residues. The V gene's germline CDR1 is SGDLS and CDR2 YYNGEE. Trimming stripped 4 bases from V and 0 bases from J, with 10 bases between. CDR3 loop: CASSSHSMNTEAFF. CDR3 DNA: TGTGCCAGCAGCAGTCATTCAATGAACACTGAAGCTTTCTTT.

This clonotype was counted a few times. This sequence joins TRBV14 and TRBJ2-6, with a weak D call TRBD1 (5 bases). V was trimmed by 6 bases and J by 4 bases, leaving 10 bases between them. Germline CDR1 SGHDN, CDR2 FVKESK. There are 14 residues in the CDR3. CDR3 sequence: CASSYGAGANVLTF. CDR3 in DNA: TGTGCCAGCAGTTATGGGGCCGGGGCCAACGTCCTGACTTTC.

The sample holds a few counts of this clonotype. The chain couples TRBV5-6 to TRBJ2-3, with D perhaps being TRBD1 or TRBD2 (5 bases each). The CDR3 extends over 16 amino acids. With 2 bases removed from V and 2 bases from J, the gap between germline ends came to 15 bases. CDR1 SGHDT and CDR2 YYEEEE come from the germline V gene. CDR3: CASSFRGAGTTDTQYF. DNA of the CDR3: TGTGCCAGCAGCTTTAGAGGGGCCGGGACCACAGATACGCAGTATTTT. Full variable domain (rest looked up from reference TRBV5-6 and TRBJ2-3): DAGVTQSPTHLIKTRGQQVTLRCSPKSGHDTVSWYQQALGQGPQFIFQYYEEEERQRGNFPDRFSGHQFPNYSSELNVNALLLGDSALYLCASSFRGAGTTDTQYFGPGTRLTVL.

This clonotype was counted only a few times. The genes are TRBV20-1 and TRBJ1-2, with 8 bases that match TRBD1. Germline V CDR1 and CDR2: DFQATT, SNEGSKA (reference sequence). This CDR3 has 14 residues. J gave up 4 bases and V 3 bases, and 7 bases lay outside the gene matches. The CDR3 DNA reads TGCAGTGCTAGCCCGGACAGGGACCCCTATGGCTACACCTTC. This sequence encodes CSASPDRDPYGYTF.

This clonotype was detected many times. The rearrangement joins TRBV3-1 to TRBJ2-4; D unclear. Germline V gives CDR1 LGHDT, CDR2 YNNKEL (reference sequence). V lost 5 bases to trimming and J lost 0 bases, with 11 bases between them. The CDR3 sequence is 15 residues long. DNA for the CDR3: TGTGCCAGCAGCGAAACAAGACTAGCCAAAAACATTCAGTACTTC. This translates into CASSETRLAKNIQYF.

This clonotype was found many times. The V gene is TRBV5-6, the J gene TRBJ2-5, with unresolved D. This CDR3 spans 15 amino acids. V was cut by 1 base and J by 2 bases, with 12 bases left in between. The V gene's germline CDR1 is SGHDT and CDR2 YYEEEE. The CDR3 sequence is CASSLMLRQQETQYF. As DNA, the CDR3 is TGTGCCAGCAGCTTGATGTTAAGGCAGCAAGAGACCCAGTACTTC.

The chain has TRBV7-3 and TRBJ2-1; TRBD2 agrees at 11 bases. Germline V gene data show CDR1 as SGHTA and CDR2 as FQGTGA. The CDR3 consists of 13 residues. V was pared by 5 bases and J by 9 bases, with 3 bases of the junction left unmatched. CDR3 bases: TGTGCCAGCAGCCCCGGACTAGCGGGTGAGCAGTTCTTC. Translating it yields CASSPGLAGEQFF. The full variable domain, with the rest looked up from reference TRBV7-3 and TRBJ2-1, is GAGVSQTPSNKVTEKGKYVELRCDPISGHTALYWYRQSLGQGPEFLIYFQGTGAADDSGLPNDRFFAVRPEGSVSTLKIQRTERGDSAVYLCASSPGLAGEQFFGPGTRLTVL.

The rearrangement links TRBV5-1 to TRBJ2-1; 9 bases agree with TRBD2. Germline V gives CDR1 SGHRS, CDR2 YFSETQ. The CDR3 is made up of 15 amino acids. Trimming at V came to 4 bases and at J to 9 bases, leaving 11 bases not matched to a gene. For the CDR3, the DNA is TGCGCCAGCAGCCCGCGACTAGCGGAGGCCGGTGAGCAGTTCTTC. Amino acids: CASSPRLAEAGEQFF.

This clonotype was seen only a few times. This chain uses TRBV3-1 with TRBJ1-1, with D unclear. CDR3 size: 14 residues. Germline CDR1 LGHDT, CDR2 YNNKEL (reference sequence). V was pared by 2 bases and J by 7 bases, with 14 bases between. The CDR3: CASSQRGRWLEAFF. The DNA of the CDR3 is TGTGCCAGCAGCCAAAGAGGAAGGTGGCTTGAAGCTTTCTTT.

The chain recombines TRBV5-1 with TRBJ1-1; no clear D gene. The CDR3 totals 13 residues. Trimming stripped 0 bases from V and 6 bases from J, with 9 bases between. From germline, CDR1 is SGHRS and CDR2 YFSETQ. Written as DNA, the CDR3 is TGCGCCAGCAGCTTGGGGCCTGGGGCTGAAGCTTTCTTT. Translation: CASSLGPGAEAFF. The complete variable domain, with remaining parts taken from reference TRBV5-1 and TRBJ1-1, reads KAGVTQTPRYLIKTRGQQVTLSCSPISGHRSVSWYQQTPGQGLQFLFEYFSETQRNKGNFPGRFSGRQFSNSRSEMNVSTLELGDSALYLCASSLGPGAEAFFGQGTRLTVV.

This clonotype was detected once. V usage is TRBV4-1 and J usage is TRBJ1-1; no definite D call. Trimming shortened V by 6 bases and J by 11 bases, and 16 bases separated the two germline ends. The germline V gene encodes CDR1 MGHRA and CDR2 YSYEKL. The CDR3 has 12 residues. CDR3 in amino acids: CASRPIDGQAFF. CDR3 bases: TGCGCCAGCAGACCCATCGATGGTCAGGCTTTCTTT.

This clonotype was found a few times. The chain recombines TRBV6-1 with TRBJ2-7; D possibly uses TRBD1 or TRBD2 (5 bases each). Germline CDR1 MNHNS, CDR2 SASEGT. This CDR3 has 13 amino acids. Between the trimmed V and J ends, which lost 5 bases and 0 bases, there was a span of 8 bases. CDR3 sequence: CASSRGISYEQYF. CDR3 in DNA: TGTGCCAGCAGTCGGGGCATCTCCTACGAGCAGTACTTC.